These T cell receptor beta chains were read from a single sample in a study of cytomegalovirus exposure and HLA in healthy donors. Produced via immunoSEQ multiplex PCR; TCRdb's table is partial and in-frame only. The sample holds around 150,000 clones, 73% seen once. The sample taken for sequencing was PBMCs. These receptors originate from a human donor in good health. Each CDR3 is given with its conserved first and last residue. The D gene is left open where the match is weak. Size is stated for part of the rows, as once, few or many counts, or as a class when the clone is expanded.

clone size	D gene	V gene	J gene	CDR3 DNA	CDR3 protein
NA	TRBD2	TRBV12-5	TRBJ2-3	TGTGCTAGTGGTTTGCCCCTGGGAGGGTACACAGATACGCAGTATTTT	CASGLPLGGYTDTQYF
NA	NA	TRBV4-2	TRBJ2-2	TGTGCCAGCAGCCAAGAATTAACGAACACCGGGGAGCTGTTTTTT	CASSQELTNTGELFF
NA	NA	TRBV11-2	TRBJ2-7	TGTGCCAGCAGCTTAGATTTATATCGCAGGGCCTCCTACGAGCAGTACTTC	CASSLDLYRRASYEQYF
NA	NA	TRBV11-3	TRBJ1-1	TGTGCCAGCGGGATTTCACCAGCGGGATTGGGTTGGGACACTGAAGCTTTCTTT	CASGISPAGLGWDTEAFF
few	NA	TRBV19	TRBJ2-7	TGTGCCAGTAGTATAACCGGGGGGCTCTACGAGCAGTACTTC	CASSITGGLYEQYF
NA	TRBD1	TRBV11-2	TRBJ1-4	TGTGCCAGCAGCTTAATACTGACGGGACAGGGCACAACTAATGAAAAACTGTTTTTT	CASSLILTGQGTTNEKLFF
once	TRBD1	TRBV27	TRBJ1-1	TGTGCCACCCGAAGGACAGGGAGGACGACTGAAGCTTTCTTT	CATRRTGRTTEAFF
once	NA	TRBV5-5	TRBJ1-1	TGTGCCAGCAGCTTGGCTGTAGGGGTCACTGAAGCTTTCTTT	CASSLAVGVTEAFF
medium-sized	TRBD2	TRBV4-2	TRBJ2-1	TGTGCCAGCAGCCCACCGGGACTAGCGGGCAATGAGCAGTTCTTC	CASSPPGLAGNEQFF
NA	NA	TRBV6-5	TRBJ2-5	TGTGCCAGCAGTTCAAAGCGAGCCTCTCAAGAGACCCAGTACTTC	CASSSKRASQETQYF
NA	NA	TRBV30	TRBJ1-1	TGTGCCTGGAGTCGGGGGGAAGGGACTGAAGCTTTCTTT	CAWSRGEGTEAFF
NA	TRBD1	TRBV19	TRBJ1-1	TGTGCCAGTAATGACAGGGGGGGGACTGAAGCTTTCTTT	CASNDRGGTEAFF
NA	TRBD1	TRBV19	TRBJ2-5	TGTGCCAGTAGTATCGACAGGGCTAGAGAGACCCAGTACTTC	CASSIDRARETQYF
NA	NA	TRBV9	TRBJ1-1	TGTGCCAGCAGCCCCCATGAAGCTTTCTTT	CASSPHEAFF
NA	NA	TRBV10-3	TRBJ1-2	TGTGCCATCGGAGGCCAAGGGGGCTACACCTTC	CAIGGQGGYTF
NA	TRBD2	TRBV5-4	TRBJ2-5	TGTGCCAGCAGCCCAATGACTAGCGGGGTTGTAGAGACCCAGTACTTC	CASSPMTSGVVETQYF
NA	TRBD1	TRBV4-1	TRBJ1-2	TGCGCCAGCACCCAGACGGAGGGGGCCAACTATGGCTACACCTTC	CASTQTEGANYGYTF
NA	TRBD2	TRBV7-9	TRBJ2-1	TGTGCCAGCAGTCCTCTAGCGGGAGGGCCGTCCAATGAGCAGTTCTTC	CASSPLAGGPSNEQFF